Following are 4 T cell receptor beta chains from one sample sequenced in a study of CD8+CD57+ T cells in acquired aplastic anemia. CDR3 and TCR beta VDJ profiling relied on genomic DNA as the template. TCRdb ran MiXCR on the reads and lists one entry per CDR3 protein. The table records 130,000 or so distinct CDR3 sequences, about 43% of them present only once. CD8+CD57+ cell expansion had been shown by flow cytometry in patients chosen for sequencing. The sequencing sample was made of sorted CD4+, CD8+, or CD8+CD57+ T cells (not recorded which) from PBMCs. The receptors here all came from a human donor with aplastic anemia.

There are many counts of this clonotype. The CDR3 nucleotides are TGTGCCAGCAGCTTGGCGGGGTTTGGTTCACCCCTCCACTTT. It specifies CASSLAGFGSPLHF. The chain uses TRBV5-4 and TRBJ1-6; D not certain. CDR1 is SGHNT, CDR2 YYREEE, per germline (reference sequence). Trimming cost V 0 bases and J 9 bases, with 10 bases left between them. The CDR3 totals 14 residues.

J is TRBJ1-1 and V is TRBV2; D uncertain. The CDR3 totals 11 residues. Germline CDR1 and CDR2: SNHLY and FYNNEI. The V gene lost 7 bases and the J gene lost 4 bases, with 7 bases spanning the gap. CDR3 in DNA: TGTGCCAGCAAAGAAGCCACTGAAGCTTTCTTT. Its protein product is CASKEATEAFF.

This clonotype was recorded a few times. The chain employs TRBV5-1 and TRBJ1-3; possible D gene TRBD1, 5 bases. This CDR3 is built from 15 residues. With 3 bases removed from V and 2 bases from J, the gap between germline ends came to 12 bases. Germline CDR1 reads SGHRS; CDR2 reads YFSETQ. In nucleotides, the CDR3 is TGCGCCAGCAGCTGGACGAGGGGACCTGGAAACACCATATATTTT. Amino acid sequence: CASSWTRGPGNTIYF. The entire variable domain, with the rest obtained from reference TRBV5-1 and TRBJ1-3, is as follows: KAGVTQTPRYLIKTRGQQVTLSCSPISGHRSVSWYQQTPGQGLQFLFEYFSETQRNKGNFPGRFSGRQFSNSRSEMNVSTLELGDSALYLCASSWTRGPGNTIYFGEGSWLTVV.

The V call is TRBV6-1, the J call TRBJ2-4; TRBD2 is a possible D gene (5 bases). Between the trimmed V and J ends, which lost 2 bases and 4 bases, there was a span of 21 bases. The CDR3 spans 18 residues. Germline CDR1 is MNHNS and CDR2 is SASEGT. The CDR3 sequence is CASSEREAAAAAKNIQYF. The CDR3, as DNA: TGTGCCAGCAGTGAAAGGGAAGCGGCAGCCGCGGCGAAAAACATTCAGTACTTC.